A single sample is the source of the 31 T cell receptor beta chains below, sequenced in a study of cytomegalovirus exposure and HLA in healthy donors. In the PCR, 60 Vbeta and 13 Jbeta primers were used. The data were produced by immunoSEQ multiplex PCR, yet TCRdb's version contains in-frame clones alone and is incomplete. Among roughly 200,000 clones listed, around 80% were seen once. The sample was PBMCs. These receptors originate from a woman aged 60-75 years in good health and CMV-seropositive.

This clone was seen once. The chain joins TRBV18 to TRBJ2-7, with TRBD1 identical over 10 bases. The CDR3 length is 16 residues. Germline trimming cut 3 bases from V and 6 bases from J; bases unmatched to any gene: 11. Germline-derived CDR1 and CDR2 are KGHSH and LQKENI. This CDR3 reads CASSPVGQGVSGEQYF. The CDR3 DNA reads as TGTGCCAGCTCACCCGTAGGACAGGGGGTTTCGGGCGAGCAGTACTTC.

With regard to this clone: Other nucleotide sequences in the sample specify the same CDR3. V is TRBV2 and J is TRBJ2-7; 8 bases are a match to TRBD1. V lost 6 bases and J lost 4; bases outside the gene matches: 5. The CDR3 is 13 amino acids. From germline, CDR1 is SNHLY and CDR2 FYNNEI. This CDR3 reads CASRRQGAYEQYF. In DNA form, the CDR3 reads TGTGCCAGCAGACGCCAGGGGGCATACGAGCAGTACTTC.

J is TRBJ1-5 and V is TRBV5-4; 9 bases are shared with TRBD1. The CDR3 has 19 amino acids. CDR1 and CDR2 (germline): SGHNT, YYREEE (reference sequence). The V and J ends lost 5 bases and 1 base, in that order; junction bases with no gene match: 16. Here the CDR3 reads CASRHRLQGAFVSNQPQHF. In DNA form, the CDR3 reads TGTGCCAGCAGACATCGACTACAGGGGGCCTTTGTAAGCAATCAGCCCCAGCATTTT.

This clone came up once. The chain uses TRBV11-3 and TRBJ2-7; TRBD1 is a possible D gene (6 bases). Germline CDR1 SGHNT, CDR2 YENEEA. Trimming cost V 5 bases and J 1 base, with 9 bases left between them. The CDR3 covers 13 residues. For the CDR3, the DNA is TGTGCCAGCAGCCCCCAGGGGTCCTACGAGCAGTACTTC. Translation gives CASSPQGSYEQYF.

The J gene is TRBJ2-3, the V gene TRBV29-1, with D uncertain. This CDR3 contains 13 residues. The V and J ends lost 6 bases and 8 bases respectively, with 18 bases between them. CDR1 and CDR2 from the germline V gene are SQVTM and ANQGSEA. In DNA, the CDR3 is TGCAGCGTCGCCCTTGACGGTTCGGGTACGCAGTATTTT. Translating it yields CSVALDGSGTQYF.

In this sample, this clone turned up a few times. The chain has TRBV4-1 and TRBJ1-2, with D perhaps TRBD1 (5 bases). The CDR3 runs to 15 residues. Germline V gene lookup returns CDR1 MGHRA and CDR2 YSYEKL. V lost 4 bases, J lost 1 base, and 13 bases lay in between. CDR3 coding DNA: TGCGCCAGCAGCCCGTCAGGGATGATTAACTATGGCTACACCTTC. Encoded protein: CASSPSGMINYGYTF.

This sequence joins TRBV5-4 and TRBJ2-3; 7 positions match TRBD2. J was trimmed by 1 base and V by 0 bases; bases with no gene match: 5. This CDR3 is 16 amino acids long. Germline V gene data show CDR1 as SGHNT and CDR2 as YYREEE (reference sequence). CDR3 nucleotide sequence: TGTGCCAGCAGCTTGGTGGCTAGCGGACGCACAGATACGCAGTATTTT. Translation gives CASSLVASGRTDTQYF. The full variable domain, rest sourced from reference TRBV5-4 and TRBJ2-3, is ETGVTQSPTHLIKTRGQQVTLRCSSQSGHNTVSWYQQALGQGPQFIFQYYREEENGRGNFPPRFSGLQFPNYSSELNVNALELDDSALYLCASSLVASGRTDTQYFGPGTRLTVL.

This clone was detected only a few times. The chain couples TRBV5-5 to TRBJ1-3, with no clear D. CDR3 length: 14 amino acids. The ends were cut back, 0 bases at V and 2 bases at J, with 6 bases in the middle. Germline CDR1 SGHKS, CDR2 YYEKEE (reference sequence). CDR3 nucleotide sequence: TGTGCCAGCAGCTTGGACAGTACTGGAAACACCATATATTTT. Protein sequence: CASSLDSTGNTIYF.

The chain is built from TRBV5-1 and TRBJ1-3; 8 positions agree with TRBD1. The CDR3 has 15 residues. The junction had 3 bases not matched to a gene; V was cut back by 4 bases and J by 0 bases. Germline V CDR1 and CDR2: SGHRS, YFSETQ. CDR3 nucleotide sequence: TGCGCCAGCAGCATGGACAGGGTCTCTGGAAACACCATATATTTT. Encoded protein: CASSMDRVSGNTIYF.

The V and J genes are TRBV5-1 and TRBJ2-1; D may be TRBD2 (6 bases). This CDR3 spans 14 amino acids. Trimming shortened V by 5 bases and J by 0 bases, and 9 bases separated the two germline ends. From germline, CDR1 is SGHRS and CDR2 YFSETQ. CDR3 loop: CASRIADSYNEQFF. The CDR3 nucleotides are TGCGCCAGCAGAATAGCGGACTCCTACAATGAGCAGTTCTTC.

This clone was detected once. The chain employs TRBV6-1 and TRBJ1-1; D gene unclear. CDR1 is MNHNS and CDR2 is SASEGT in the germline V gene. V lost 4 bases, J lost 11 bases, and 14 bases lay in between. The length of the CDR3 is 12 residues. CDR3 DNA sequence: TGTGCCAGCAGTGGAACGCCCGCGGTGGCTTTCTTT. It yields the protein CASSGTPAVAFF.

V gene TRBV18 combines with J gene TRBJ1-2; a possible D gene is TRBD1 (6 bases). The CDR3 is made up of 14 amino acids. Trimming took off 2 bases at V and 8 bases at J, with 15 bases between the two ends. Germline CDR1 reads KGHSH; CDR2 reads LQKENI. CDR3 amino acids: CASSPSRQVEGYTF. The CDR3 DNA is TGTGCCAGCTCACCATCGAGACAGGTGGAGGGCTACACCTTC.

J is TRBJ2-3 and V is TRBV4-2, with 9 bases that match TRBD2. V shed 4 bases, J shed 2 bases, and the junction held 10 bases outside the gene matches. Looked up from germline, CDR1 is LGHNA and CDR2 is YNFKEQ. The CDR3 is 17 residues long. CDR3 sequence reads: CASSRAGGSLLTDTQYF. CDR3 bases: TGTGCCAGCAGCCGAGCGGGAGGCTCACTCCTCACAGATACGCAGTATTTT.

This clone was seen more than once but under ten times. This sequence joins TRBV6-6 and TRBJ1-1, with D hard to call. V lost 4 bases and J 3 bases, leaving 6 bases between the germline ends. This CDR3 region has 12 residues. The V gene's germline CDR1 is MNHNY and CDR2 SVGAGI (reference sequence). CDR3 DNA sequence: TGTGCCAGCAGTTGGCGGGACACTGAAGCTTTCTTT. This translates into CASSWRDTEAFF.

This clone appeared a single time. The J gene is TRBJ2-1, the V gene TRBV4-2, with TRBD2 matching 8 bases. CDR1 is LGHNA, CDR2 YNFKEQ, per germline. This CDR3 region has 17 residues. V trimming: 1 base; J trimming: 3 bases; junction bases outside the gene matches: 8. The CDR3 DNA reads TGTGCCAGCAGCCAAGGAGCCGGGGGGGACCGCTACAATGAGCAGTTCTTC. The encoded protein is CASSQGAGGDRYNEQFF.

The rearrangement uses TRBV6-6 and TRBJ1-1; D ambiguous. With 2 bases removed from V and 1 base from J, the gap between germline ends came to 5 bases. CDR1 MNHNY and CDR2 SVGAGI come from the germline V gene (reference sequence). The CDR3 covers 13 residues. CDR3 nucleotides: TGTGCCAGCAGTTACGCAGAGAACACTGAAGCTTTCTTT. As protein: CASSYAENTEAFF.

This clone was seen only once. This rearrangement joins TRBV7-2 to TRBJ2-3; unclear D gene. V gave up 5 bases and J gave up 7 bases, with 7 bases separating them. The length of the CDR3 is 11 residues. Germline V CDR1 and CDR2: SGHTA, FQGNSA. The CDR3 bases are TGTGCCAGCAGCCAAGCGTATACGCAGTATTTT. Its protein is CASSQAYTQYF.

There are a few counts of this clone. V is TRBV6-5 and J is TRBJ1-3; D gene unclear. V dropped 7 bases and J dropped 3 bases, with 10 bases sitting between them. This CDR3 has 13 amino acids. Germline-derived CDR1 and CDR2 are MNHEY and SVGAGI. The CDR3 spells CASKEAYGNTIYF. CDR3 coding DNA: TGTGCCAGCAAGGAGGCGTATGGAAACACCATATATTTT.

The genes are TRBV27 and TRBJ2-2; unclear D gene. The germline gives CDR1 MNHEY, CDR2 SMNVEV (reference sequence). Trimming removed 3 bases from V and 7 bases from J, with 12 bases in between. The CDR3 has 14 amino acids. CDR3 DNA sequence: TGTGCCAGCAGTTTTGCGGCCCAGAACGGGGAGCTGTTTTTT. Its translation is CASSFAAQNGELFF.

The chain couples TRBV19 to TRBJ2-3; 7 positions agree with TRBD2. The germline CDR1 and CDR2 sequences are LNHDA and SQIVND (reference sequence). The junction had 8 bases not matched to a gene; V was cut back by 3 bases and J by 2 bases. There are 16 residues in the CDR3. The CDR3 nucleotides read TGTGCCAGTAGTATCATGGCTAGCGGAGACACAGATACGCAGTATTTT. Encoded protein: CASSIMASGDTDTQYF.

The rearrangement joins TRBV5-4 to TRBJ2-7, with D possibly TRBD1 on 5 matching bases. The germline V gene encodes CDR1 SGHNT and CDR2 YYREEE (reference sequence). The CDR3 is made up of 15 amino acids. The V end was cut by 0 bases, the J end by 0 bases, with 10 bases between. The CDR3 spells CASSLASGYSYEQYF. In DNA, the CDR3 is TGTGCCAGCAGCTTGGCCTCAGGGTACTCCTACGAGCAGTACTTC.

In this sample, this clone turned up a few times. This chain uses TRBV18 with TRBJ2-7; maybe TRBD1 (5 bases). Germline lookup yields CDR1 KGHSH and CDR2 LQKENI. This CDR3 is built from 14 residues. V gave up 4 bases and J gave up 2 bases, with 12 bases separating them. DNA for the CDR3: TGTGCCAGCTCACGGATTCAGGGTCCCTACGAGCAGTACTTC. Translation: CASSRIQGPYEQYF.

This clone occurred a few times. The gene calls are TRBV29-1 and TRBJ2-1; perhaps TRBD1 as D (5 bases). The CDR3 totals 15 residues. Per germline, CDR1 SQVTM and CDR2 ANQGSEA. Trimming took 5 bases from V and 0 from J, leaving 14 bases between them. The CDR3 loop is CSVTRGVSSYNEQFF. CDR3 nucleotide sequence: TGCAGCGTTACAAGGGGCGTAAGCTCCTACAATGAGCAGTTCTTC.

The V and J genes are TRBV28 and TRBJ2-5; TRBD1 matches 7 bases. The DNA matches TRBJ2-7 better at its end, which makes the J call doubtful. Germline values: CDR1 MDHEN, CDR2 SYDVKM. The CDR3 is 13 residues long. CDR3 bases: TGTGCCGGTGGAGACAGGGAAGTTCGCGAGCAGTACTTC. Its translation is CAGGDREVREQYF.

V usage is TRBV7-9 and J usage is TRBJ1-2, with 12 bases fitting TRBD1. The germline V gene has CDR1 SEHNR and CDR2 FQNEAQ (reference sequence). There are 19 residues in the CDR3. Trimming removed 2 bases from V and 8 bases from J; junction bases left unmatched: 18. The CDR3 loop reads CASSLYIHVGTGGFEGYTF. DNA for the CDR3: TGTGCCAGCAGCTTATATATCCATGTCGGGACAGGGGGCTTCGAGGGCTACACCTTC.

The CDR3 here is CASSRPGEGQETQYF. The CDR3 coding sequence is TGTGCCAGCAGTCGACCGGGGGAGGGGCAAGAGACCCAGTACTTC. The chain joins TRBV28 to TRBJ2-5; TRBD2 matches at 7 bases. Germline V gene data show CDR1 as MDHEN and CDR2 as SYDVKM. CDR3 size: 15 residues. The V and J ends lost 5 bases and 2 bases, in that order; junction bases with no gene match: 8.

The DNA for the CDR3 is TGTGCCAGCAGCTCAGGGGGCGGCTATGGCTACACCTTC. Protein: CASSSGGGYGYTF. V and J are TRBV27 and TRBJ1-2; 8 bases align to TRBD1. The CDR3 runs 13 residues. V shed 6 bases, J shed 4 bases, and the junction held 4 bases outside the gene matches. CDR1 MNHEY and CDR2 SMNVEV come from the germline V gene (reference sequence).

This sequence joins TRBV6-5 and TRBJ2-7; TRBD1 agrees at 7 bases. This CDR3 comprises 13 residues. Germline CDR1 reads MNHEY; CDR2 reads SVGAGI. The ends lost 5 bases at V and 2 bases at J; junction bases unmatched: 3. CDR3 sequence: CASSRDSTYEQYF. CDR3 bases: TGTGCCAGCAGTCGGGACAGTACCTACGAGCAGTACTTC.

CDR3 DNA sequence: TGTGCCAGCAGTGCCGGGACAGGGGGCCGGAGGGAAGCTTTCTTT. It is translated as CASSAGTGGRREAFF. The chain links TRBV6-1 to TRBJ1-1; 12 bases are a match to TRBD1. CDR3 length: 15 amino acids. From germline, CDR1 is MNHNS and CDR2 SASEGT. The junction had 8 bases not matched to a gene; V was cut back by 4 bases and J by 8 bases.

The rearrangement joins TRBV7-3 to TRBJ2-2; 7 bases are a match to TRBD2. V trimming: 6 bases; J trimming: 4 bases; junction bases outside the gene matches: 8. The CDR3 is made up of 15 amino acids. From germline, CDR1 is SGHTA and CDR2 FQGTGA. DNA of the CDR3: TGTGCCAGCAGTTCCGGACTAGGTCGCACCGGGGAGCTGTTTTTT. It encodes CASSSGLGRTGELFF.

This clone has only a few counts. The CDR3 region has the DNA TGTGCCAGCAACCCCCTAGCGCCCATATCATATGGCTACACCTTC. Its translation: CASNPLAPISYGYTF. This chain connects TRBV28 to TRBJ1-2; D gene ambiguous. V dropped 7 bases and J dropped 5 bases, with 20 bases sitting between them. The CDR3 runs to 15 residues. Germline CDR1 is MDHEN and CDR2 is SYDVKM.